This T cell receptor beta chain was found in a study of blood T cell repertoires in COVID-19. Study summary: Acute and convalescent COVID-19 specimens originated in the United States, Italy and Spain. Sample material is recorded as cDNA or gDNA derived from T cells, B-cell-depleted T cells, or PBMCs.

Original processing methods: It was from reference gene primer amplification that nucleated cell counts were estimated. The protocol was immunoSEQ multiplex PCR, while the TCRdb copy is restricted to in-frame clones and leaves out a portion. Clonal size and the V and J genes are those of that table, whereas D and trimming came from the DNA. The data show approximately 150,000 clones, over 75% seen once. With 4 bases clipped from V and 0 bases from J, the junction kept 7 bases outside the gene matches. The germline V gene has CDR1 SGHNT and CDR2 YYREEE (reference sequence). The CDR3 consists of 16 residues.

The V gene is TRBV5-4, the J gene TRBJ1-1, with 9 bases that match TRBD1. The sequence was obtained from a woman in her forties with acute COVID-19. The sample comprised PBMCs or T cells enriched from blood (not recorded which). For the CDR3, the DNA is TGTGCCAGCAGCCTCGGACAGGGGCCAATGAACACTGAAGCTTTCTTT. This gives the protein CASSLGQGPMNTEAFF.